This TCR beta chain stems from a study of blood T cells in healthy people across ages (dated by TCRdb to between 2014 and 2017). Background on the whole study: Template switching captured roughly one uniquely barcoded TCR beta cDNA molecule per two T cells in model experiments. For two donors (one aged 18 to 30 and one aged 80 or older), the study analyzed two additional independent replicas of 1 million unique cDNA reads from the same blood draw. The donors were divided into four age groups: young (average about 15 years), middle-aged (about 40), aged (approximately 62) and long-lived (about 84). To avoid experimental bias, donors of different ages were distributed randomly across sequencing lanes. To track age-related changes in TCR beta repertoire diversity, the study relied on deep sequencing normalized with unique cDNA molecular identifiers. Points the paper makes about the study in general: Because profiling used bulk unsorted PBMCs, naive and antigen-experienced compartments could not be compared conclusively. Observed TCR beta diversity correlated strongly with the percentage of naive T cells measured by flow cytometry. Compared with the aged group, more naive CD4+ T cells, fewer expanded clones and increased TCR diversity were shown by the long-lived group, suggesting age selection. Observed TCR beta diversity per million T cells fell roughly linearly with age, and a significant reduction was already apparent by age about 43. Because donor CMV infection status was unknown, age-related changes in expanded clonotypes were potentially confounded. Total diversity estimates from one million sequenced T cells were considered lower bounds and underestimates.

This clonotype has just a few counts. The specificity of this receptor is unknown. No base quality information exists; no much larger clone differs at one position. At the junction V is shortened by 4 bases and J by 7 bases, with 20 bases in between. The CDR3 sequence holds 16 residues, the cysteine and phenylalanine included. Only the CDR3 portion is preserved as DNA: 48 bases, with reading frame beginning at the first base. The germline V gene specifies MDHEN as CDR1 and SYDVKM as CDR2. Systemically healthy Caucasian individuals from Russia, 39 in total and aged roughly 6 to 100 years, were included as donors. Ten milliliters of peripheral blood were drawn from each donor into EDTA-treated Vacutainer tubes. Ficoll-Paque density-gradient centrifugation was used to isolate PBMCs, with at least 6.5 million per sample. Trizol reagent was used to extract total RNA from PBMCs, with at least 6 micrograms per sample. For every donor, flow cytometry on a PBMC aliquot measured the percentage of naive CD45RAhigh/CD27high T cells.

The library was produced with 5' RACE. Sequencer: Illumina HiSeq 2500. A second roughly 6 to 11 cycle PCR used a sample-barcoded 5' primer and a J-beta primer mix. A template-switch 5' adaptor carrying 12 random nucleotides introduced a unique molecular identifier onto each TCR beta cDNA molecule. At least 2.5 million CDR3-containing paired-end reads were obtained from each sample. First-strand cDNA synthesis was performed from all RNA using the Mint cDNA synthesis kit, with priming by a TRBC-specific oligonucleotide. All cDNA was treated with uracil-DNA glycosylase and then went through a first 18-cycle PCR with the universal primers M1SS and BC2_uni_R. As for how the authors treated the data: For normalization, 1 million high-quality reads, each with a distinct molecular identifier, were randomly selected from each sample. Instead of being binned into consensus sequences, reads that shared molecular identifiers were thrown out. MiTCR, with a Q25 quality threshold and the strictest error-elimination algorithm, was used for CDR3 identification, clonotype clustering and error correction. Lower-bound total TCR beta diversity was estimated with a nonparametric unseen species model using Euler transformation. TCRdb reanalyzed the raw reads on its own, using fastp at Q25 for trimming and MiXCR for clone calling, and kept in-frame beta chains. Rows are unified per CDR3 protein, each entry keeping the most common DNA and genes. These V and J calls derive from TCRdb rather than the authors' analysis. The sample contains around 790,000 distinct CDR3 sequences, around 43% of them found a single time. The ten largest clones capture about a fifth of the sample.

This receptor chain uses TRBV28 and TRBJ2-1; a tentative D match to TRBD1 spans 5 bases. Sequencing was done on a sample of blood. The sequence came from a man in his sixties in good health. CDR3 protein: CASSYPLRGPSNEQFF. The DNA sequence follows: TGTGCCAGCAGTTACCCGTTAAGGGGCCCCTCTAATGAGCAGTTCTTC.